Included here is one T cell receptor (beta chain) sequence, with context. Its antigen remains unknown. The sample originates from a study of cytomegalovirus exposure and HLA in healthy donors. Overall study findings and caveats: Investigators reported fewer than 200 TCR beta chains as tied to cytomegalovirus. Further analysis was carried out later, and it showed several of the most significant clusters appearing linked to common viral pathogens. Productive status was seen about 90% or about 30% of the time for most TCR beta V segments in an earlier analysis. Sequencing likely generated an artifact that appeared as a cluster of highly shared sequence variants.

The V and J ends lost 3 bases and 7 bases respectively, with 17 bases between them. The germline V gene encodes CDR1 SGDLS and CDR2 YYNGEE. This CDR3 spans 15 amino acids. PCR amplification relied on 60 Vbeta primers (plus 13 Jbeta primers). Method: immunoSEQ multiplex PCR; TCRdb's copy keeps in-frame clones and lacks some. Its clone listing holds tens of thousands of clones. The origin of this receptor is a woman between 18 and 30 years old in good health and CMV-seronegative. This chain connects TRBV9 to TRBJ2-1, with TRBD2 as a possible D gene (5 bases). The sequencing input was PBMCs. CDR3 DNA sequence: TGTGCCAGCAGCGGAGATCCGGGAACAACAAATGAGCAGTTCTTC. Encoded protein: CASSGDPGTTNEQFF.